The 22 T cell receptor beta chains below come from one sample, sequenced in a study of blood T cell repertoires in COVID-19. The assay was immunoSEQ multiplex PCR, and TCRdb's table has in-frame clones only and misses some. Here the sample spans around 150,000 clones, 65% to 90% being singletons. Sequenced input: peripheral blood. The origin of the receptors is a man between 65 and 79 years old with acute or convalescent COVID-19.

V and J are TRBV7-9 and TRBJ2-5, with TRBD2 matching 9 bases. The trim removed 3 bases at V and 1 base at J, leaving 3 bases unmatched. This CDR3 spans 15 amino acids. Per germline, CDR1 SEHNR and CDR2 FQNEAQ (reference sequence). The CDR3 loop is CASSLGSGSQETQYF. CDR3 DNA: TGTGCCAGCAGCTTGGGTAGCGGGAGCCAAGAGACCCAGTACTTC.

The chain couples TRBV11-2 to TRBJ2-4; 12 nucleotides match TRBD1. Germline V lookup: CDR1 SGHAT, CDR2 FQNNGV. The V gene end was trimmed by 3 bases and the J gene end by 8 bases; junction bases not matched to a gene: 11. The CDR3 is 17 residues long. The CDR3 region has the DNA TGTGCCAGCAGCTTTTCCGGGACAGGGGGCGCGCGGGACATTCAGTACTTC. Protein: CASSFSGTGGARDIQYF.

Comments on this clone: Its ends do not fully match the called genes, so a read error is possible. The rearrangement links TRBV7-3 to TRBJ2-3; 9 positions agree with TRBD2. This CDR3 has 16 residues. Germline values: CDR1 SGHTA, CDR2 FQGTGA. CDR3 amino acids: CASSITSGSSTDTQYF. The CDR3 DNA is TGTGCCAGCAGCATAACTAGCGGGTCAAGCACAGATACGCAGTATTTT.

As regards this clone: Other nucleotide sequences in the sample specify the same CDR3. V usage is TRBV4-3 and J usage is TRBJ2-7, with TRBD1 as a possible D gene (5 bases). The CDR3 is made up of 14 amino acids. V was pared by 0 bases and J by 1 base, with 7 bases between. Germline V gives CDR1 LGHNA, CDR2 YSLEER. As DNA, the CDR3 is TGCGCCAGCAGCCAAGATAGGGGTTCCTACGAGCAGTACTTC. Its protein is CASSQDRGSYEQYF.

CDR3 sequence (DNA): TGTGCCAGCAGCCTTCTCCCCTACGAGCAGTACTTC. This codes for CASSLLPYEQYF. The chain has TRBV5-6 and TRBJ2-7; D not resolved. Germline CDR1 and CDR2: SGHDT and YYEEEE. Trimming stripped 4 bases from V and 2 bases from J, with 7 bases between. CDR3 size: 12 residues.

The chain couples TRBV5-6 to TRBJ1-2; 7 bases line up with TRBD1. V lost 4 bases to trimming and J lost 8 bases; unmatched junction nucleotides: 5. The CDR3 covers 12 residues. Germline V gives CDR1 SGHDT, CDR2 YYEEEE. The DNA of the CDR3 is TGTGCCAGCAGCAAAACAGGGGCCGGCTACACCTTC. Translating gives CASSKTGAGYTF.

The chain is built from TRBV5-1 and TRBJ1-1, with unresolved D. The V gene lost 1 base and the J gene lost 3 bases, with 7 bases spanning the gap. CDR1 and CDR2 (germline): SGHRS, YFSETQ. The CDR3 covers 13 residues. DNA for the CDR3: TGCGCCAGCAGCTTGTCGGCGGACACTGAAGCTTTCTTT. Amino acid sequence: CASSLSADTEAFF.

V gene TRBV11-2 combines with J gene TRBJ2-3; no clear D. The CDR3 spans 14 residues. V was pared by 0 bases and J by 3 bases, with 7 bases between. Germline CDR1 and CDR2: SGHAT and FQNNGV. CDR3 coding DNA: TGTGCCAGCAGCTTAGACCAGGCAACAGATACGCAGTATTTT. It codes for CASSLDQATDTQYF.

The chain carries TRBV3-1 (or the pseudogene TRBV3-2) and TRBJ2-1; 8 bases map to TRBD2. V shed 3 bases, J shed 5 bases, and the junction held 3 bases outside the gene matches. Germline lookup yields CDR1 LGHDT and CDR2 YNNKEL (reference sequence). CDR3 size: 14 residues. This CDR3 reads CASSHGTRDNEQFF. The CDR3 DNA reads TGTGCCAGCAGCCACGGGACTAGGGACAATGAGCAGTTCTTC.

The J gene is TRBJ2-7, the V gene TRBV6-2 or TRBV6-3; unclear D gene. Deletions cut 5 bases from V and 4 bases from J, with 12 bases between. CDR1 MNHEY and CDR2 SVGEGT come from the germline V gene. The CDR3 is made up of 13 amino acids. CDR3 loop: CASSVSSRYEQYF. The CDR3 DNA follows: TGTGCCAGCAGTGTCTCCTCCAGGTACGAGCAGTACTTC.

The V call is TRBV3-1 (or the pseudogene TRBV3-2), the J call TRBJ1-2, with a possible D match to TRBD1 (5 bases). Germline-derived CDR1 and CDR2 are LGHDT and YNNKEL (reference sequence). With 4 bases removed from V and 8 bases from J, the gap between germline ends came to 20 bases. CDR3 length: 15 residues. For the CDR3, the DNA is TGTGCCAGCAGCCGTCCGGCAGGGCTTGTCGCCGGCTACACCTTC. Amino acids: CASSRPAGLVAGYTF.

The rearrangement joins TRBV28 to TRBJ1-6; 7 positions match TRBD1. Germline V gene sequence: CDR1 MDHEN, CDR2 SYDVKM. J was trimmed by 3 bases and V by 4 bases; bases with no gene match: 3. CDR3 length equals 15 residues. CDR3 loop: CASSSQGNYNSPLHF. CDR3 in DNA: TGTGCCAGCAGTTCACAGGGGAACTATAATTCACCCCTCCACTTT.

The CDR3 spells CASSFGARDITGELFF. The CDR3 DNA sequence: TGCGCCAGCAGCTTCGGGGCGCGGGATATCACCGGGGAGCTGTTTTTT. This rearrangement joins TRBV5-1 to TRBJ2-2, with D perhaps TRBD2 (6 bases). This CDR3 is built from 16 residues. CDR1 SGHRS and CDR2 YFSETQ come from the germline V gene. The V end lost 2 bases, the J end lost 4 bases, and 15 bases lay between the germline ends.

This rearrangement joins TRBV7-2 to TRBJ2-7, with D maybe TRBD2 (6 bases). This CDR3 comprises 16 residues. Germline-derived CDR1 and CDR2 are SGHTA and FQGNSA. Trimming took off 3 bases at V and 5 bases at J, with 20 bases between the two ends. The CDR3 here is CASSFGIRTRGNEQYF. The CDR3 region has the DNA TGTGCCAGCAGCTTTGGGATACGGACCCGGGGGAACGAGCAGTACTTC.

The rearrangement uses TRBV5-4 and TRBJ1-4; D is perhaps TRBD1 (5 bases). Per germline, CDR1 SGHNT and CDR2 YYREEE (reference sequence). V was cut by 0 bases and J by 8 bases, with 14 bases left in between. CDR3 length: 15 residues. The CDR3 nucleotides are TGTGCCAGCAGCTTGGTAGGGGCGCGGGAGGAAAAACTGTTTTTT. Translating gives CASSLVGAREEKLFF.

V is TRBV6-6 and J is TRBJ2-7; 8 bases are a match to TRBD2. CDR1 is MNHNY and CDR2 is SVGAGI in the germline V gene (reference sequence). V shed 0 bases, J shed 3 bases, and the junction held 7 bases outside the gene matches. This CDR3 spans 16 amino acids. The CDR3 coding sequence is TGTGCCAGCAGTTACTCGGAAACTAGCGGTAACTACGAGCAGTACTTC. Translating it yields CASSYSETSGNYEQYF.

This clone was seen once. The J gene is TRBJ2-1, the V gene TRBV9, with 13 bases that match TRBD2. This CDR3 contains 21 residues. After removal of 4 bases from V and 7 bases from J, the junction contained 23 bases not matched to a gene. Germline V gene data show CDR1 as SGDLS and CDR2 as YYNGEE. The CDR3 DNA follows: TGTGCCAGCAGCAAATTACTTACCGGGACTAGCGGGAACGAGCGCCGAAATGAGCAGTTCTTC. Encoded protein: CASSKLLTGTSGNERRNEQFF. Using reference TRBV9 and TRBJ2-1 for the parts outside the CDR3, the full variable domain is DSGVTQTPKHLITATGQRVTLRCSPRSGDLSVYWYQQSLDQGLQFLIQYYNGEERAKGNILERFSAQQFPDLHSELNLSSLELGDSALYFCASSKLLTGTSGNERRNEQFFGPGTRLTVL.

The chain has TRBV6-2 or TRBV6-3 and TRBJ1-6, with 8 bases lining up with TRBD1. The length of the CDR3 is 14 residues. Trimming at V came to 6 bases and at J to 9 bases, leaving 7 bases not matched to a gene. Germline V gives CDR1 MNHEY, CDR2 SVGEGT. In DNA, the CDR3 is TGTGCCAGCAGCGGACAGGGAGGGAGTTCACCCCTCCACTTT. This sequence encodes CASSGQGGSSPLHF.

The V call is TRBV3-1 (or the pseudogene TRBV3-2), the J call TRBJ2-2, with a weak D call TRBD2 (5 bases). V was trimmed by 0 bases and J by 1 base, leaving 6 bases between them. The germline CDR1 and CDR2 sequences are LGHDT and YNNKEL (reference sequence). There are 15 residues in the CDR3. The CDR3 sequence is CASSQEGENTGELFF. Here the CDR3 DNA reads TGTGCCAGCAGCCAAGAGGGAGAGAACACCGGGGAGCTGTTTTTT.

A single count supports this clone. This rearrangement joins TRBV4-1 to TRBJ2-3; the match to TRBD2 covers 11 bases. The V and J ends lost 3 bases and 1 base, in that order; junction bases with no gene match: 15. CDR3 size: 20 residues. Looked up from germline, CDR1 is MGHRA and CDR2 is YSYEKL. CDR3: CASSQRGTSGYESRTDTQYF. Here the CDR3 DNA reads TGCGCCAGCAGCCAGAGGGGGACTAGCGGATACGAAAGCCGCACAGATACGCAGTATTTT.

The chain recombines TRBV29-1 with TRBJ1-4; 7 nucleotides align to TRBD1. The germline CDR1 and CDR2 sequences are SQVTM and ANQGSEA. The CDR3 extends over 13 amino acids. Losses at the gene ends were 5 bases for V and 5 bases for J; bases not matched to a gene: 5. The CDR3: CSVSGQLNEKLFF. In DNA form, the CDR3 reads TGCAGCGTTTCGGGACAGCTAAATGAAAAACTGTTTTTT.

The chain couples TRBV5-1 to TRBJ2-3, with 12 nucleotides matching TRBD2. The V gene's germline CDR1 is SGHRS and CDR2 YFSETQ. The CDR3 spans 18 residues. J lost 3 bases, V lost 0 bases, and 8 bases had no gene match. The CDR3 loop reads CASSLAFLAGGRTDTQYF. The DNA for the CDR3 is TGCGCCAGCAGCTTGGCTTTCCTAGCGGGAGGGCGAACAGATACGCAGTATTTT.